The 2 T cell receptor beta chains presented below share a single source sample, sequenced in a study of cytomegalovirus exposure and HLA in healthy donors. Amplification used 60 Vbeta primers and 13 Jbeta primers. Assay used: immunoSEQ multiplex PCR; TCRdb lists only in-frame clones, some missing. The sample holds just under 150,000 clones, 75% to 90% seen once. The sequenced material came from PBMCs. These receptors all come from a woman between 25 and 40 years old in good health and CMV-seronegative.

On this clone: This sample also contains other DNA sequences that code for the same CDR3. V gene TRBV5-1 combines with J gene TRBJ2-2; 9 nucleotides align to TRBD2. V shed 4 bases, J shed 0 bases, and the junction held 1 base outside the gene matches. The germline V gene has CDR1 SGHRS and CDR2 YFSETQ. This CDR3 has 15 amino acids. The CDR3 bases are TGCGCCAGCAGCCGCGGGGGGGCGAACACCGGGGAGCTGTTTTTT. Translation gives CASSRGGANTGELFF.

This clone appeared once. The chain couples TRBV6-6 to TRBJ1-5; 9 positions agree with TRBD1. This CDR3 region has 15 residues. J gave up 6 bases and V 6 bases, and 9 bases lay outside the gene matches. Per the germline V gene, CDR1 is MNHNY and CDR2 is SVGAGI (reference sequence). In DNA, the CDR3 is TGTGCCAGCAGGGACCCGGGACAGGGTTTTCAGCCCCAGCATTTT. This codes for CASRDPGQGFQPQHF.